The following is a T cell receptor beta chain sequence with its context. The antigen is undetermined. Assay: immunoSEQ multiplex PCR; the TCRdb copy retains only in-frame clones and omits some. The sample contains about 2.1 million clones, 80% to 95% of which appear only once. The data stem from a study of shared clonotypes between healthy human individuals. The CDR3 runs to 15 residues. Per germline, CDR1 WNHNN and CDR2 SYGVQD (reference sequence). V lost 1 base and J lost 7, with 14 bases in between. Whole-study findings and limits: Sequencing of the sorted subsets was shown by rarefaction to be incomplete despite large depth.

In the naive CD8 group, cells lacked CD45RO and were positively selected for CCR7, so terminally differentiated effector memory CD45RA+ cells were left out. Sequencing was carried out using naive CD8+ T cells from PBMCs. The J gene is TRBJ1-5, the V gene TRBV10-1; a possible D gene is TRBD1 (6 bases). The receptor was isolated from a man aged 18 to 30 in good health. Some clones in this sample may be carry-over from other donors' samples. The CDR3 is CASSEYQGPGQPQHF. In nucleotides, the CDR3 is TGCGCCAGCAGTGAGTATCAGGGGCCGGGACAGCCCCAGCATTTT.